This TCR beta chain was captured in a study of identical twins. In this sample, this clonotype turned up a few times. Its cognate antigen is unknown. Each CDR3 protein gets one entry after TCRdb re-called the 5' RACE reads with MiXCR. Of 600,000 to 850,000 distinct CDR3 sequences in the sample, over 15% were seen once. The CDR3 consists of 15 residues. V lost 8 bases and J lost 7; bases outside the gene matches: 13. Germline V gene data show CDR1 as LGHNA and CDR2 as YSLEER. Broader study findings: Out-of-frame sharing of TCR alpha in monozygotic twins was underestimated by models. Analyses of zero insertions could, in part, be confounded by invariant MAIT and iNKT cells.

These data also formed part of another study, on T cells expressing NK-cell markers. That source reports: NKG2C+ dominant clonotype frequencies in five or six donors were roughly 1.0-7.5% of CD8+ T cells. The HCMV specificity of the expanded NKG2C+ T cell clones stayed unresolved.

The TCR comes from a woman aged 18-30 years in good health. The sequenced sample consisted of PBMCs. This chain connects TRBV4-3 to TRBJ2-2, with 7 bases identical to TRBD1. This chain's CDR3 is CASSRTRGHVGELFF. For the CDR3, the DNA is TGCGCCAGCTCCCGTACAAGGGGGCATGTCGGGGAGCTGTTTTTT.